This record concerns one T cell receptor beta chain sequence. No antigen is known for it. At one of its ends the junction is not consistent with the germline gene, which may arise from a read error. Here immunoSEQ multiplex PCR was the method, and the copy in TCRdb shows in-frame clones only, minus some. The sample gives about 81,000 clones, roughly 89% of which show up once; about 19% is in the top ten. This sample stems from a study of identifying expanded T cells in peripheral blood. Per the germline V gene, CDR1 is LGHNA and CDR2 is YNFKEQ. This CDR3 is built from 12 residues. During the collection period, no donor immune events like infections were recorded. Broader study findings: Across healthy donors, higher total template counts meant significantly greater roughly 2-week count variance.

The sample consisted of blood. This sequence joins TRBV4-2 and TRBJ2-7; D is perhaps TRBD2 (6 bases). The receptor comes from a person aged 18-70 years in good health. Here the CDR3 reads CASSQDRGVVIF. CDR3 nucleotide sequence: TGTGCCAGCAGCCAAGACCGCGGGGTTGTTATTTTC.